This entry lists 9 T cell receptor beta chains sequenced from one sample in a study of shared clonotypes between healthy human individuals. The protocol was immunoSEQ multiplex PCR, while the TCRdb copy is restricted to in-frame clones and leaves out a portion. Found here are 330,000 or so clones, over 65% of them singletons; the top ten hold around a tenth. The specimen sequenced was memory CD4+ T cells sorted from blood. Stated subset: CD45RA-negative fraction. Receptors were obtained from a man in his thirties or forties in good health.

The chain carries TRBV5-1 and TRBJ2-1; D remains unclear. Germline lookup yields CDR1 SGHRS and CDR2 YFSETQ. The CDR3 spans 14 residues. The ends were cut back, 2 bases at V and 5 bases at J, with 11 bases in the middle. In DNA, the CDR3 is TGCGCCAGCAGCTTATGGACCCGGAACAATGAGCAGTTCTTC. Encoded protein: CASSLWTRNNEQFF.

This clone was recorded once. The rearrangement uses TRBV5-1 and TRBJ2-1; perhaps TRBD2 as D (6 bases). CDR1 and CDR2 (germline): SGHRS, YFSETQ. V dropped 4 bases and J dropped 9 bases, with 11 bases sitting between them. The CDR3 sequence is 12 residues long. The CDR3 region has the DNA TGCGCCAGCAGCCTGGAGGAGGGTGAGCAGTTCTTC. It encodes CASSLEEGEQFF. Supplemented by reference TRBV5-1 and TRBJ2-1, the full variable domain reads KAGVTQTPRYLIKTRGQQVTLSCSPISGHRSVSWYQQTPGQGLQFLFEYFSETQRNKGNFPGRFSGRQFSNSRSEMNVSTLELGDSALYLCASSLEEGEQFFGPGTRLTVL.

This chain links TRBV14 with TRBJ2-5, with a weak D call TRBD2 (6 bases). From germline, CDR1 is SGHDN and CDR2 FVKESK. CDR3 length: 15 amino acids. Trimming stripped 1 base from V and 3 bases from J, with 12 bases between. The CDR3 nucleotides read TGTGCCAGCAGCCAAGGGGGACTTATAAAAGAGACCCAGTACTTC. Its translation: CASSQGGLIKETQYF.

The rearrangement uses TRBV9 and TRBJ1-2; TRBD1 aligns across 10 bases. Germline V lookup: CDR1 SGDLS, CDR2 YYNGEE. Trimming removed 0 bases from V and 4 bases from J; junction bases left unmatched: 3. This CDR3 is 15 amino acids long. CDR3 residues: CASSVAGTGVYGYTF. In nucleotides, the CDR3 is TGTGCCAGCAGCGTAGCAGGGACAGGGGTCTATGGCTACACCTTC. Looking up the rest from reference TRBV9 and TRBJ1-2 gives the full variable domain: DSGVTQTPKHLITATGQRVTLRCSPRSGDLSVYWYQQSLDQGLQFLIQYYNGEERAKGNILERFSAQQFPDLHSELNLSSLELGDSALYFCASSVAGTGVYGYTFGSGTRLTVV.

This clone was recorded many times. Distinct nucleotide sequences in the sample also encode this CDR3. The chain combines TRBV4-3 with TRBJ2-7; 9 bases line up with TRBD2. This CDR3 spans 15 amino acids. V was pared by 0 bases and J by 2 bases, with 2 bases of the junction left unmatched. From germline, CDR1 is LGHNA and CDR2 YSLEER. This CDR3 is CASSQDLAGAYEQYF. DNA for the CDR3: TGCGCCAGCAGCCAAGATTTAGCGGGGGCCTACGAGCAGTACTTC.

This clone was observed a single time. J is TRBJ1-1 and V is TRBV28, with D perhaps matching TRBD1 (5 bases). The CDR3 contains 13 residues. Trimming left V 7 bases short and J 0 bases short, with 9 bases between. Germline values: CDR1 MDHEN, CDR2 SYDVKM. The CDR3 DNA is TGTGCCAGCACCCGGGGGGTGAACACTGAAGCTTTCTTT. Encoded protein: CASTRGVNTEAFF.

The chain has TRBV7-2 and TRBJ2-2, with 13 bases lining up with TRBD2. Trimming at V came to 1 base and at J to 5 bases, leaving 4 bases not matched to a gene. The CDR3 is 17 residues long. The germline CDR1 and CDR2 sequences are SGHTA and FQGNSA. CDR3 sequence: CASSLVGTSGATGELFF. The CDR3 DNA reads as TGTGCCAGCAGCTTAGTCGGGACTAGCGGGGCGACCGGGGAGCTGTTTTTT.

In this sample, this clone turned up once. The V gene is TRBV7-8, the J gene TRBJ2-2; TRBD2 aligns across 7 bases. The CDR3 runs 16 residues. Germline V gives CDR1 SGHVS, CDR2 FQNEAQ. J was trimmed by 0 bases and V by 1 base; bases with no gene match: 2. The CDR3 DNA is TGTGCCAGCAGCTTAGTCGGGAGGACGAACACCGGGGAGCTGTTTTTT. Translated: CASSLVGRTNTGELFF.

This clone came up once. The rearrangement uses TRBV4-3 and TRBJ1-5; a weak D match, TRBD1 (6 bases). This CDR3 comprises 17 residues. Germline-derived CDR1 and CDR2 are LGHNA and YSLEER. Trimming took off 0 bases at V and 0 bases at J, with 12 bases between the two ends. CDR3 region: CASSQDWTVSSNQPQHF. The CDR3 DNA sequence: TGCGCCAGCAGCCAAGACTGGACAGTGAGTAGCAATCAGCCCCAGCATTTT.